Below, 14 T cell receptor beta chains from the same sample are listed, as sequenced in a study of OX40 agonist ivuxolimab in advanced cancers. TCRdb's copy holds only in-frame clones and misses some; the assay was immunoSEQ multiplex PCR. The profile shows tens of thousands of clones, roughly nine tenths of them singletons. The source material was CD4+ or CD8+ T cells sorted from blood, sampled in a trial of the OX40 agonist ivuxolimab. Receptor source: an adult with an advanced solid tumor such as melanoma, head and neck, liver or kidney cancer.

The rearrangement joins TRBV29-1 to TRBJ1-1, with D tentatively TRBD1 (5 bases). This CDR3 region has 13 residues. Between the trimmed V and J ends, which lost 5 bases and 1 base, there was a span of 11 bases. Germline assignment: CDR1 SQVTM and CDR2 ANQGSEA. CDR3 region: CSVRWRGNTEAFF. Here the CDR3 DNA reads TGCAGCGTTAGGTGGAGGGGGAACACTGAAGCTTTCTTT.

V and J are TRBV18 and TRBJ1-1; D gene uncertain. The germline gives CDR1 KGHSH, CDR2 LQKENI. The V end was cut by 4 bases, the J end by 0 bases, with 12 bases between. This CDR3 contains 15 residues. CDR3 in amino acids: CASSLPRVLNTEAFF. The CDR3 nucleotides are TGTGCCAGCTCACTCCCGAGGGTCTTGAACACTGAAGCTTTCTTT.

V gene TRBV16 combines with J gene TRBJ2-3; 10 bases fit TRBD1. Trimming cost V 3 bases and J 3 bases; bases outside gene matches: 6. The CDR3 extends over 16 amino acids. Germline assignment: CDR1 KGHSY and CDR2 FQNENV. CDR3: CASSHRRTGGTDTQYF. Here the CDR3 DNA reads TGTGCCAGCAGCCACCGCCGGACAGGGGGGACAGATACGCAGTATTTT.

This chain joins TRBV9 and TRBJ2-1; 7 bases match TRBD2. Per the germline V gene, CDR1 is SGDLS and CDR2 is YYNGEE. CDR3 length: 15 residues. V was clipped by 3 bases and J by 5 bases; unmatched bases: 8. The CDR3 here is CASSERRSGNNEQFF. As DNA, the CDR3 is TGTGCCAGCAGCGAACGAAGGAGCGGGAACAATGAGCAGTTCTTC.

This rearrangement joins TRBV27 to TRBJ1-4; perhaps TRBD1 as D (5 bases). V lost 1 base to trimming and J lost 0 bases, with 9 bases between them. The CDR3 extends over 16 amino acids. Germline loops: CDR1 MNHEY, CDR2 SMNVEV (reference sequence). CDR3 in amino acids: CASSLYPTATNEKLFF. The CDR3 coding sequence is TGTGCCAGCAGTTTATACCCGACAGCAACTAATGAAAAACTGTTTTTT.

This chain joins TRBV10-3 and TRBJ1-6; D possibly corresponds to TRBD1 (6 bases). The CDR3 has 14 amino acids. Germline V gene lookup returns CDR1 ENHRY and CDR2 SYGVKD. V was cut by 6 bases and J by 7 bases, with 13 bases left in between. The CDR3 nucleotides are TGTGCCATCAGGTCGGACAGCCTGAATTCACCCCTCCACTTT. It encodes CAIRSDSLNSPLHF.

The rearrangement uses TRBV29-1 and TRBJ1-1; D is undetermined. CDR3 size: 11 residues. V lost 3 bases, J lost 7 bases, and 9 bases lay in between. CDR1 and CDR2 (germline): SQVTM, ANQGSEA. The CDR3 DNA sequence: TGCAGCGTTGACGGCGTACTTGAAGCTTTCTTT. The encoded protein is CSVDGVLEAFF.

This chain connects TRBV28 to TRBJ1-1; D unclear. The V gene's germline CDR1 is MDHEN and CDR2 SYDVKM. Trimming removed 4 bases from V and 6 bases from J, with 9 bases in between. This CDR3 spans 12 amino acids. The CDR3 DNA is TGTGCCAGCAGTTCCCCAAACCCTGAAGCTTTCTTT. It specifies CASSSPNPEAFF.

The chain uses TRBV30 and TRBJ1-1; D not certain. Germline V gives CDR1 GTSNPN, CDR2 SVGIG (reference sequence). This CDR3 is built from 16 residues. V was clipped by 0 bases and J by 1 base, with 15 bases between them. As DNA, the CDR3 is TGTGCCTGGAGTGTCCCAGGTTTGAGAGGGAACACTGAAGCTTTCTTT. Translating gives CAWSVPGLRGNTEAFF.

The V gene is TRBV2, the J gene TRBJ2-5, with D possibly TRBD2 on 7 matching bases. Germline CDR1 SNHLY, CDR2 FYNNEI. The V and J ends lost 7 bases and 0 bases respectively, with 15 bases between them. This CDR3 region has 15 residues. CDR3 loop: CASKRGGPYQETQYF. The CDR3 DNA reads TGTGCCAGCAAGCGCGGGGGCCCGTACCAAGAGACCCAGTACTTC. Drawing the rest from reference TRBV2 and TRBJ2-5, the complete variable domain is EPEVTQTPSHQVTQMGQEVILRCVPISNHLYFYWYRQILGQKVEFLVSFYNNEISEKSEIFDDQFSVERPDGSNFTLKIRSTKLEDSAMYFCASKRGGPYQETQYFGPGTRLLVL.

This chain uses TRBV10-3 with TRBJ1-6; D is undetermined. CDR1 ENHRY and CDR2 SYGVKD come from the germline V gene. CDR3 length: 15 residues. V was pared by 3 bases and J by 0 bases, with 6 bases between. As DNA, the CDR3 is TGTGCCATCAGTGAAGGGAGCTCCTATAATTCACCCCTCCACTTT. Translated: CAISEGSSYNSPLHF.

V gene TRBV30 combines with J gene TRBJ1-1; no clear D gene. V was pared by 3 bases and J by 3 bases, with 17 bases between. The CDR3 runs to 15 residues. CDR1 and CDR2 (germline): GTSNPN, SVGIG (reference sequence). In DNA form, the CDR3 reads TGTGCCTGGAGAGGTAGGGAAGAAACAGACACTGAAGCTTTCTTT. Its translation is CAWRGREETDTEAFF.

The rearrangement uses TRBV18 and TRBJ1-1, with D unresolved. Trimming removed 0 bases at V and 1 base at J, with 3 bases between. There are 13 residues in the CDR3. Germline loops: CDR1 KGHSH, CDR2 LQKENI. CDR3 residues: CASSPPENTEAFF. DNA for the CDR3: TGTGCCAGCTCACCACCGGAGAACACTGAAGCTTTCTTT.

The chain has TRBV7-9 and TRBJ1-3, with D unresolved. Trimming removed 2 bases from V and 0 bases from J, with 8 bases in between. The CDR3 is 15 amino acids. The germline gives CDR1 SEHNR, CDR2 FQNEAQ (reference sequence). As DNA, the CDR3 is TGTGCCAGCAGCTTAACATCAACCTCTGGAAACACCATATATTTT. Translated: CASSLTSTSGNTIYF.